This T cell receptor beta chain was sequenced for a study of metastatic and nonmetastatic thyroid tumors. Study details: Patients with malignant and benign thyroid disease provided blood and tumor or nodule tissue, whose repertoires were compared.

Regarding this clone: Its antigen is currently unknown. A much larger clone is a single base away; this may be a read error.

Patients underwent thyroid surgery, and none had received any treatment before it. The CDR3 loop spans 13 amino acids. Between the trimmed V and J ends, which lost 7 bases and 8 bases, there was a span of 15 bases. The germline V gene encodes CDR1 LNHDA and CDR2 SQIVND (reference sequence). TCRdb reanalyzed the PCR reads via MiXCR. The sample carries under 20,000 clones, roughly a fifth recorded once. Study-wide points: According to reports, the diversity of TCR beta was significantly higher in malignant thyroid tumors than in benign nodules, and this held in both blood and tumor samples.

The sequencing input was tumor tissue. The chain employs TRBV19 and TRBJ2-1; the D gene is possibly TRBD2 (6 bases). The clonotype comes from a female donor with papillary thyroid cancer or a benign thyroid nodule (not recorded which). Some clones in this sample may be carry-over from other donors' samples. The CDR3 spells CASNLVLADEQFF. The CDR3 DNA is TGTGCCAGTAATCTCGTACTAGCAGATGAGCAGTTCTTC.